This record covers a single T cell receptor beta chain. Its antigen is not identified. These data come from a study of cytomegalovirus exposure and HLA in healthy donors. Study results and caveats: The records held CMV serostatus as the only immune exposure information.

Germline CDR1 reads MNHEY; CDR2 reads SVGAGI. V lost 2 bases, J lost 7 bases, and 15 bases lay in between. The CDR3 runs 15 residues. A multiplex PCR was run with 60 Vbeta primers and 13 Jbeta primers. The repertoire was sequenced with immunoSEQ multiplex PCR; TCRdb's copy has only in-frame clones and lacks some. The sample includes 120,000 to 150,000 clones, 66% seen only once; the top ten take around 6%. The sequenced material came from PBMCs. This chain uses TRBV6-5 with TRBJ2-1, with D possibly TRBD2 on 6 matching bases. The receptor was isolated from a woman aged 60-75 years in good health and CMV-seronegative. CDR3 DNA: TGTGCCAGCAGTTACGGTTCGGGCGGGGATAATGAGCAGTTCTTC. Its protein is CASSYGSGGDNEQFF.